These 5 T cell receptor beta chains were all obtained from the same sample, sequenced in a study of shared clonotypes between healthy human individuals (TCRdb year 2020). Library preparation employed the immunoSEQ multiplex PCR assay. What TCRdb holds here is the immuneACCESS table cut down to in-frame rearrangements. Part of the clones is not present; checked against another copy, under half of the missing clones reflect an unresolved V gene, and the others are unexplained. The sample has more than 550,000 clones on record, around 70% of them singletons. The ten biggest clones cover under 2% of the sample. Sequenced material: memory CD4+ T cells sorted from blood. What this sample's cell subset or site label stands for: CD45RA-negative fraction. The source of these receptors is a woman in her twenties or thirties in good health.

Ten or more counts support this clone. The V and J genes are TRBV6-6 and TRBJ2-7, with D unresolved. Trimming removed 0 bases at V and 3 bases at J, with 12 bases between. CDR1 and CDR2 (germline): MNHNY, SVGAGI (reference sequence). The CDR3 length is 15 residues. The CDR3 loop reads CASSYSPQTNYEQYF. The CDR3 region has the DNA TGTGCCAGCAGTTACTCTCCCCAAACCAACTACGAGCAGTACTTC.

CDR3 DNA: TGTGCCAGCAGTCGGCTGACCGCCGATGGCTACACCTTC. It translates to CASSRLTADGYTF. This chain joins TRBV27 and TRBJ1-2; D gene uncertain. V shed 5 bases and J shed 6 bases, with 13 bases lying between them. Germline loops: CDR1 MNHEY, CDR2 SMNVEV (reference sequence). CDR3 length equals 13 residues.

The rearrangement joins TRBV29-1 to TRBJ2-2; the match to TRBD1 covers 7 bases. The germline V gene has CDR1 SQVTM and CDR2 ANQGSEA. The V gene end was trimmed by 4 bases and the J gene end by 2 bases; junction bases not matched to a gene: 7. This CDR3 is built from 15 residues. CDR3 sequence: CSVAGTEINTGELFF. DNA for the CDR3: TGCAGCGTTGCCGGGACAGAGATCAACACCGGGGAGCTGTTTTTT.

This clone was counted a single time. This chain joins TRBV27 and TRBJ1-5; D not certain. The CDR3 contains 12 residues. Germline V CDR1 and CDR2: MNHEY, SMNVEV (reference sequence). The CDR3 DNA reads TGTGTGGCGGGAGGCGGCAATCAGCCCCAGCATTTT. It codes for CVAGGGNQPQHF.

V gene TRBV6-6 combines with J gene TRBJ2-2; D perhaps matches TRBD2 (7 bases). V lost 6 bases to trimming and J lost 7 bases, with 18 bases between them. Germline V gene sequence: CDR1 MNHNY, CDR2 SVGAGI (reference sequence). The CDR3 covers 15 residues. CDR3 DNA sequence: TGTGCCAGCAGCACCTCGGCGGGGGCTGGCGGGGAGCTGTTTTTT. Its translation: CASSTSAGAGGELFF.